Shown below are 16 T cell receptor beta chains from a single sample sequenced in a study of beta chain features in type 1 diabetes. Study results and caveats: All four CD4+ subsets of Type 1 diabetes patients contained TCRB CDR3s that were moderately but significantly shorter.

Their target antigens are unknown. The whole isolated RNA underwent reverse transcription, so sequencing captured expressed TCRB transcripts. Some clones are missing from TCRdb's copy, which holds only in-frame ones; the method was immunoSEQ multiplex PCR. The sample shows around 280,000 clones, about 15% of them seen only once. Sample: naive CD4+ T cells from blood. Receptors were obtained from a man between 18 and 35 years old with type 1 diabetes.

This clone was detected only a few times. The chain employs TRBV18 and TRBJ1-6; 7 nucleotides match TRBD1. The CDR3 consists of 12 residues. Germline V lookup: CDR1 KGHSH, CDR2 LQKENI. With 3 bases clipped from V and 16 bases from J, the junction kept 6 bases outside the gene matches. The CDR3 spells CASSPQGGNLHF. The DNA for the CDR3 is TGTGCCAGCTCACCCCAGGGGGGCAATCTCCACTTT.

This clone occurred a few times. The chain recombines TRBV6-6 with TRBJ2-1; 10 bases are a match to TRBD2. V dropped 2 bases and J dropped 8; count of bases not matched to a gene: 9. This CDR3 region has 16 residues. CDR1 is MNHNY and CDR2 is SVGAGI in the germline V gene (reference sequence). The CDR3 bases are TGTGCCAGCAGTTACCGCCTAGCGGGAGTGGGGGATGAGCAGTTCTTC. It is translated as CASSYRLAGVGDEQFF.

The chain has TRBV25-1 and TRBJ2-1; D gene ambiguous. Looked up from germline, CDR1 is MGHDK and CDR2 is SYGVNS. Trimming left V 2 bases short and J 8 bases short, with 7 bases between. The length of the CDR3 is 12 residues. The CDR3 loop reads CASSETYHEQFF. For the CDR3, the DNA is TGTGCCAGCAGTGAAACTTACCATGAGCAGTTCTTC.

As to this clone: One end of the junction does not line up with germline, which may come from a read error. This chain connects TRBV7-9 to TRBJ2-1; D is unclear. The CDR3 extends over 13 amino acids. Germline V CDR1 and CDR2: SEHNR, FQNEAQ (reference sequence). CDR3 nucleotide sequence: TGTGCCAGCGGCTTAGATATCTACAATGAGCAGTTCTTC. Encoded protein: CASGLDIYNEQFF.

V gene TRBV11-2 combines with J gene TRBJ1-1; the D is unclear. Trimming cost V 2 bases and J 5 bases, with 9 bases left between them. The CDR3 is 13 amino acids. The germline CDR1 and CDR2 sequences are SGHAT and FQNNGV. CDR3 sequence: CASSLLGRTEAFF. The DNA for the CDR3 is TGTGCCAGCAGCTTACTCGGGAGGACTGAAGCTTTCTTT.

This clone has only a few counts. The gene calls are TRBV6-5 and TRBJ2-5, with 13 bases aligning to TRBD2. This CDR3 has 14 residues. Germline values: CDR1 MNHEY, CDR2 SVGAGI. Germline trimming cut 6 bases from V and 4 bases from J; bases unmatched to any gene: 2. DNA of the CDR3: TGTGCCAGCAGCCGGACTAGCGGGGGAGAGACCCAGTACTTC. Residues: CASSRTSGGETQYF.

The rearrangement joins TRBV19 to TRBJ2-2, with D possibly matching TRBD1 (6 bases). The CDR3 loop spans 16 amino acids. Germline V CDR1 and CDR2: LNHDA, SQIVND (reference sequence). Trimming left V 8 bases short and J 0 bases short, with 16 bases between. CDR3 nucleotide sequence: TGTGCCAGTGGTTTGTTGGGACACACGAACACCGGGGAGCTGTTTTTT. Protein sequence: CASGLLGHTNTGELFF. The full variable domain, its missing parts supplied by reference TRBV19 and TRBJ2-2, is DGGITQSPKYLFRKEGQNVTLSCEQNLNHDAMYWYRQDPGQGLRLIYYSQIVNDFQKGDIAEGYSVSREKKESFPLTVTSAQKNPTAFYLCASGLLGHTNTGELFFGEGSRLTVL.

The chain has TRBV5-4 and TRBJ2-5; 7 positions match TRBD1. The CDR3 loop spans 14 amino acids. Germline CDR1 is SGHNT and CDR2 is YYREEE (reference sequence). Trimming at V came to 4 bases and at J to 1 base, leaving 4 bases not matched to a gene. The CDR3 loop is CASSVRTGQETQYF. The DNA for the CDR3 is TGTGCCAGCAGCGTACGGACAGGCCAAGAGACCCAGTACTTC.

The gene calls are TRBV29-1 and TRBJ1-1; no clear D. The CDR3 runs 13 residues. Per the germline V gene, CDR1 is SQVTM and CDR2 is ANQGSEA. Trimming removed 7 bases from V and 1 base from J, with 13 bases in between. This CDR3 is CSGLRQGNTEAFF. Here the CDR3 DNA reads TGCAGCGGGCTTAGACAAGGGAACACTGAAGCTTTCTTT.

The rearrangement joins TRBV4-3 to TRBJ2-2; tentatively, D is TRBD2 (6 bases). CDR1 LGHNA and CDR2 YSLEER come from the germline V gene. V was pared by 1 base and J by 0 bases, with 15 bases between. The CDR3 is 18 amino acids. The CDR3 coding sequence is TGCGCCAGCAGCCAAGCTGAGGGGCGGGGTACGAACACCGGGGAGCTGTTTTTT. This encodes CASSQAEGRGTNTGELFF.

The chain employs TRBV14 and TRBJ2-1; no clear D gene. The V end was cut by 0 bases, the J end by 8 bases, with 14 bases between. The CDR3 covers 15 residues. In germline, CDR1 is SGHDN, CDR2 FVKESK. This chain's CDR3 is CASSQDWARADEQFF. CDR3 DNA sequence: TGTGCCAGCAGCCAAGATTGGGCCCGCGCCGATGAGCAGTTCTTC.

This clone turned up a few times. CDR3 sequence reads: CASSLTLYGYTF. CDR3 nucleotide sequence: TGTGCCAGCAGCTTAACCCTATATGGCTACACCTTC. This chain joins TRBV7-9 and TRBJ1-2, with no clear D. V was cut by 2 bases and J by 5 bases, with 6 bases left in between. The germline gives CDR1 SEHNR, CDR2 FQNEAQ (reference sequence). The CDR3 is 12 residues long. The full variable domain, in which reference TRBV7-9 and TRBJ1-2 provide the parts outside the CDR3, is DTGVSQNPRHKITKRGQNVTFRCDPISEHNRLYWYRQTLGQGPEFLTYFQNEAQLEKSRLLSDRFSAERPKGSFSTLEIQRTEQGDSAMYLCASSLTLYGYTFGSGTRLTVV.

V is TRBV18 and J is TRBJ2-6; TRBD1 is a possible D gene (5 bases). V shed 3 bases and J shed 5 bases, with 8 bases lying between them. CDR1 and CDR2 from the germline V gene are KGHSH and LQKENI. The CDR3 covers 14 residues. CDR3 coding DNA: TGTGCCAGCTCACCTCAGGGCCGGGCCAACGTCCTGACTTTC. Translating gives CASSPQGRANVLTF.

The J gene is TRBJ2-5, the V gene TRBV10-3; 8 positions match TRBD2. Germline values: CDR1 ENHRY, CDR2 SYGVKD. This CDR3 is 13 amino acids long. V lost 9 bases, J lost 5 bases, and 8 bases stayed unmatched. The CDR3 nucleotides are TGTGCCATACGAGCGGGGGTCAGGGAGACCCAGTACTTC. Translated: CAIRAGVRETQYF.

This clone was counted a few times. This sequence joins TRBV7-9 and TRBJ1-4; 7 positions match TRBD1. From germline, CDR1 is SEHNR and CDR2 FQNEAQ (reference sequence). V trimming: 1 base; J trimming: 5 bases; junction bases outside the gene matches: 4. CDR3 size: 15 residues. The CDR3 sequence: CASSLGGGRNEKLFF. The CDR3, as DNA: TGTGCCAGCAGCTTAGGAGGGGGCAGAAATGAAAAACTGTTTTTT. Supplemented by reference TRBV7-9 and TRBJ1-4, the full variable domain reads DTGVSQNPRHKITKRGQNVTFRCDPISEHNRLYWYRQTLGQGPEFLTYFQNEAQLEKSRLLSDRFSAERPKGSFSTLEIQRTEQGDSAMYLCASSLGGGRNEKLFFGSGTQLSVL.

This chain uses TRBV18 with TRBJ2-7; D is perhaps TRBD2 (5 bases). The CDR3 consists of 16 residues. Germline CDR1 reads KGHSH; CDR2 reads LQKENI. Trimming removed 1 base at V and 2 bases at J, with 15 bases between. CDR3: CASSPLMGVGPYEQYF. For the CDR3, the DNA is TGTGCCAGCTCACCACTAATGGGAGTAGGCCCCTACGAGCAGTACTTC. Full variable domain (outside the CDR3, taken from reference TRBV18 and TRBJ2-7): NAGVMQNPRHLVRRRGQEARLRCSPMKGHSHVYWYRQLPEEGLKFMVYLQKENIIDESGMPKERFSAEFPKEGPSILRIQQVVRGDSAAYFCASSPLMGVGPYEQYFGPGTRLTVT.